This TCR beta chain was identified during a study of T cells after yellow fever vaccination. Trimming stripped 3 bases from V and 12 bases from J, with 14 bases between. CDR3 length equals 12 residues. TCRdb reanalysed the 5' RACE reads using MiXCR and keeps one entry per CDR3 protein. The sample shows 450,000 to 600,000 distinct CDR3 sequences, about a sixth of them seen only once. This receptor was taken from a young man who received the YFV17D yellow fever vaccine. This sequence joins TRBV12-3 or TRBV12-4 and TRBJ1-1; TRBD1 might be the D (5 bases). The sample in question was PBMCs, obtained 5 to 6 days after the first yellow fever vaccination. CDR3 nucleotide sequence: TGTGCCAGCAGTTTCGGGTCGGGACTTACTTTCTTT. This gives the protein CASSFGSGLTFF.